This T cell receptor beta chain was recovered during a study of OX40 agonist ivuxolimab in advanced cancers. Looking at the study overall: In this trial design, patients received ivuxolimab intravenously at 0.01 to 10 mg/kg every 2 weeks. General observations from the study: On average, CD8+ T cells showed a greater number of expanded clones than CD4+.

Sequenced by immunoSEQ multiplex PCR; TCRdb stores in-frame clones only, minus some. The table records over 70,000 clones, over 80% of them present only once. Germline V lookup: CDR1 SGHNT, CDR2 YYREEE (reference sequence). With 0 bases removed from V and 4 bases from J, the gap between germline ends came to 13 bases. This CDR3 is 15 amino acids long. Turning to this clone: What it binds is not known.

This sequence was found in an adult with an advanced solid tumor such as melanoma, head and neck, liver or kidney cancer. Sequencing was performed on CD4+ or CD8+ T cells sorted from blood, taken in a trial of the OX40 agonist ivuxolimab. The chain joins TRBV5-4 to TRBJ1-2; no definite D call. The CDR3, as DNA: TGTGCCAGCAGCTTGGCCGGCGGAGGACCCTATGGCTACACCTTC. Its protein is CASSLAGGGPYGYTF.